One and the same sample provided the 7 T cell receptor beta chains below, sequenced in a study of cytomegalovirus exposure and HLA in healthy donors (dated 2017 in TCRdb). The library was obtained by the immunoSEQ multiplex PCR assay. For the multiplex PCR, a mixture combining 60 forward primers for TCR Vbeta segments and 13 reverse primers for TCR Jbeta segments was used. TCRdb mirrors the immuneACCESS table, restricted to in-frame sequences. Some clones are absent from its copies; in checked studies, under half trace to an unresolved V gene, and the reason for the others is unknown. The sample table holds roughly 170,000 clones, of which roughly 80% were seen once. The top ten hold roughly 1.6% of the sample. The sample was PBMCs. These receptors were obtained from a man between 50 and 59 years old in good health and CMV-seronegative.

The chain has TRBV6-1 and TRBJ1-5; D is uncertain. V was shortened by 2 bases and J by 10 bases, with 15 bases between the two germline ends. Germline V CDR1 and CDR2: MNHNS, SASEGT. The CDR3 spans 14 residues. The CDR3 region has the DNA TGTGCCAGCAGTGAACGAACGGGATTCGGCCCCCAGCATTTT. Translation: CASSERTGFGPQHF.

The chain has TRBV6-6 and TRBJ2-1, with 11 positions matching TRBD2. This CDR3 has 15 amino acids. Germline trimming cut 11 bases from V and 6 bases from J; bases unmatched to any gene: 12. Germline V lookup: CDR1 MNHNY, CDR2 SVGAGI (reference sequence). The CDR3 sequence is CACLILAGGINEQFF. Written as DNA, the CDR3 is TGTGCCTGCTTAATTCTAGCGGGAGGTATCAATGAGCAGTTCTTC.

The CDR3 is CASSPILGTGSLFYGYTF. The CDR3 region has the DNA TGTGCCAGCTCACCAATTCTCGGGACAGGTTCGCTGTTTTATGGCTACACCTTC. The chain has TRBV18 and TRBJ1-2, with 8 bases fitting TRBD1. V dropped 2 bases and J dropped 5; count of bases not matched to a gene: 16. This CDR3 region has 18 residues. Germline V gene lookup returns CDR1 KGHSH and CDR2 LQKENI.

This clone was detected a few times. CDR3 nucleotide sequence: TGCGCCAGCAGTCCCGGGACAGAATTCTATAATTCACCCCTCCACTTT. This gives the protein CASSPGTEFYNSPLHF. The V gene is TRBV4-3, the J gene TRBJ1-6; 7 bases align to TRBD1. Trimming cost V 6 bases and J 3 bases; bases outside gene matches: 8. Germline CDR1 and CDR2: LGHNA and YSLEER. The CDR3 runs 16 residues.

This chain connects TRBV28 to TRBJ1-5, with TRBD1 identical over 9 bases. Per the germline V gene, CDR1 is MDHEN and CDR2 is SYDVKM. The CDR3 is 14 residues long. Trimming removed 6 bases from V and 6 bases from J; junction bases left unmatched: 6. For the CDR3, the DNA is TGTGCCAGCAGCCCGGACAGGGGATTTCAGCCCCAGCATTTT. It yields the protein CASSPDRGFQPQHF.

The sample holds one count of this clone. J is TRBJ2-7 and V is TRBV7-2; 10 positions agree with TRBD1. With 0 bases clipped from V and 3 bases from J, the junction kept 2 bases outside the gene matches. In germline, CDR1 is SGHTA, CDR2 FQGNSA. The CDR3 spans 15 residues. CDR3 bases: TGTGCCAGCAGCTTAGCGGGACAGGGGATCTACGAGCAGTACTTC. Amino acid sequence: CASSLAGQGIYEQYF.

This clone was recorded only once. V usage is TRBV2 and J usage is TRBJ2-2; 11 bases align to TRBD2. Per the germline V gene, CDR1 is SNHLY and CDR2 is FYNNEI. J lost 0 bases, V lost 1 base, and 4 bases had no gene match. The CDR3 extends over 18 amino acids. CDR3 residues: CASSEVGLAAANTGELFF. CDR3 nucleotides: TGTGCCAGCAGTGAAGTGGGACTAGCGGCCGCGAACACCGGGGAGCTGTTTTTT.